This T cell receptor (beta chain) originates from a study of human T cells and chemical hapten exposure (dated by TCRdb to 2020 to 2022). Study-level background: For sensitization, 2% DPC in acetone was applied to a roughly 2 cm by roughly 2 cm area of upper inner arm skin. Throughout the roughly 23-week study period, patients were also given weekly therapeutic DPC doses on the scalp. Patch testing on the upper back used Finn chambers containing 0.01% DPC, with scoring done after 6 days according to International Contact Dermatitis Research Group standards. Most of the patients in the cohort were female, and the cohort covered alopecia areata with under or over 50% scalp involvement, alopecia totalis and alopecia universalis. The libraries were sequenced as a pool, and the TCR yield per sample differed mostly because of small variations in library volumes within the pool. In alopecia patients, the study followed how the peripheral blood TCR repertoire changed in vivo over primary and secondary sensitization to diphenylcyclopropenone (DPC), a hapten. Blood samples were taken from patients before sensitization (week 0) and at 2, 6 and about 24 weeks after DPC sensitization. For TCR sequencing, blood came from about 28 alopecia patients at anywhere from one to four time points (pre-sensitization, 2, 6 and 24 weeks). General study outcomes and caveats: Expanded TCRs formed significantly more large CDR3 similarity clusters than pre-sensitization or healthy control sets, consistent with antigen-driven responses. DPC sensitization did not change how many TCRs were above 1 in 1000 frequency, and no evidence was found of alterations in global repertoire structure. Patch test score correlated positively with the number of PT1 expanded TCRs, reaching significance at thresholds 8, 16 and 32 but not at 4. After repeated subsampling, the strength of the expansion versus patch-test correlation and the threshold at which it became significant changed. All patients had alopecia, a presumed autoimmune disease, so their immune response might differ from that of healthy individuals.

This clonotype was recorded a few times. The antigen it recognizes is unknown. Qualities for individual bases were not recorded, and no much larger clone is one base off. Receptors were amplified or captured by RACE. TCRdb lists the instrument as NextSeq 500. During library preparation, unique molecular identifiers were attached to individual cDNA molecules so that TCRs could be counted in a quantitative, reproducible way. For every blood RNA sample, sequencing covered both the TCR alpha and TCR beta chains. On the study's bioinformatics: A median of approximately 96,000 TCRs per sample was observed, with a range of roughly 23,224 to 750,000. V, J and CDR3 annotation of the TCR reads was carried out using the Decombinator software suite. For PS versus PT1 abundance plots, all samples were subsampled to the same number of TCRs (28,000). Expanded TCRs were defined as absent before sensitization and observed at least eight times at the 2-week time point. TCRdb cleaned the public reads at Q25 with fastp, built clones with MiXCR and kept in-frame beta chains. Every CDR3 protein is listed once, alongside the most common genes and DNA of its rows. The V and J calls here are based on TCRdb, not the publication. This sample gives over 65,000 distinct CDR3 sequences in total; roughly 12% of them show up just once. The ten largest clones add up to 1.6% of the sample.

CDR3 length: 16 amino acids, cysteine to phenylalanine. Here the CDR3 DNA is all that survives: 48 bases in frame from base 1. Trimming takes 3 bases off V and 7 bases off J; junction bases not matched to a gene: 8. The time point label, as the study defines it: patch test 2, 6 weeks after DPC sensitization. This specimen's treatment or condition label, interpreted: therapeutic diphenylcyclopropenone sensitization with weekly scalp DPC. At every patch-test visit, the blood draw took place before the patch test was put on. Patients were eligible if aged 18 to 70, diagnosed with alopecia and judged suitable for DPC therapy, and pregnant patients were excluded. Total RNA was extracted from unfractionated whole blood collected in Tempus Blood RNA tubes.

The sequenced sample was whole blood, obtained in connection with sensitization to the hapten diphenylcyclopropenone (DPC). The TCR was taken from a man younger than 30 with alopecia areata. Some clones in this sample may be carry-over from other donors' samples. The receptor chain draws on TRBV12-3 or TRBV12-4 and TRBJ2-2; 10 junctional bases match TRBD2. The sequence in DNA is TGTGCCAGCAGTTTGGAACTAGCGGGGCGACTCGGGGAGCTGTTTTTT. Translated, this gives CASSLELAGRLGELFF.